Listed here are 15 T cell receptor beta chains from one sample, sequenced in a study of neurological immune-mediated disorders. Time point of the sample: longitudinal time-point 1 (baseline). MiXCR, applied by TCRdb to the 5' RACE reads, yields one record per CDR3 protein. The data hold tens of thousands of distinct CDR3 sequences, with roughly 13% observed a single time. Sequenced sample: PBMCs. The receptors derive from a female donor with HTLV-1-associated myelopathy (HAM/TSP).

CDR3 nucleotides: TGCAGTGCTAGAAGGGAAGCCCCACATGGAGATACGCAGTATTTT. Translating it yields CSARREAPHGDTQYF. The chain employs TRBV20-1 and TRBJ2-3; no clear D gene. CDR3 size: 15 residues. Trimming stripped 2 bases from V and 5 bases from J, with 17 bases between. Germline-derived CDR1 and CDR2 are DFQATT and SNEGSKA (reference sequence).

This clonotype has at least ten counts. The chain joins TRBV3-1 to TRBJ1-3; D is uncertain. Germline V gene data show CDR1 as LGHDT and CDR2 as YNNKEL (reference sequence). V shed 4 bases and J shed 2 bases, with 6 bases lying between them. The CDR3 extends over 13 amino acids. The CDR3 DNA is TGTGCCAGCAGCCCGTCTACTGGAAACACCATATATTTT. This translates into CASSPSTGNTIYF.

In its sample, this clonotype was seen many times. The chain is built from TRBV5-6 and TRBJ2-7; D unclear. Trimming shortened V by 1 base and J by 5 bases, and 10 bases separated the two germline ends. Germline V gene lookup returns CDR1 SGHDT and CDR2 YYEEEE. There are 13 residues in the CDR3. The CDR3 nucleotides are TGTGCCAGCAGCTTGAGTCAATTCAACGAGCAGTACTTC. This sequence encodes CASSLSQFNEQYF.

This clonotype was observed many times. V is TRBV7-9 and J is TRBJ1-4; 8 nucleotides match TRBD1. Trimming took 5 bases from V and 0 from J; bases not matched to a gene: 5. The CDR3 spans 16 residues. Germline V CDR1 and CDR2: SEHNR, FQNEAQ (reference sequence). The CDR3, as DNA: TGTGCCAGCAGCCTCGGGACAGGAGCAACTAATGAAAAACTGTTTTTT. Translating gives CASSLGTGATNEKLFF.

This clonotype was seen many times. The chain has TRBV20-1 and TRBJ2-1, with a possible D match to TRBD2 (6 bases). Per germline, CDR1 DFQATT and CDR2 SNEGSKA (reference sequence). The V gene lost 3 bases and the J gene lost 4 bases, with 22 bases spanning the gap. The CDR3 has 17 amino acids. The CDR3 nucleotides are TGCAGTGCTAGTGCAAATGGCGGCGGGGTCTCGTACAATGAGCAGTTCTTC. Translating it yields CSASANGGGVSYNEQFF.

This clonotype was observed many times. CDR3 DNA sequence: TGTGCCAGCAGTTCTAGGAGGGAAGAGACCCAGTACTTC. This encodes CASSSRREETQYF. The chain carries TRBV7-2 and TRBJ2-5; D is possibly TRBD2 (6 bases). CDR1 is SGHTA and CDR2 is FQGNSA in the germline V gene. The CDR3 runs 13 residues. V was shortened by 6 bases and J by 3 bases, with 11 bases between the two germline ends.

This clonotype was seen more than once but under ten times. This chain connects TRBV5-6 to TRBJ2-7; 12 nucleotides match TRBD2. The germline V gene has CDR1 SGHDT and CDR2 YYEEEE. V dropped 4 bases and J dropped 4; count of bases not matched to a gene: 9. The CDR3 has 16 residues. The DNA for the CDR3 is TGTGCCAGCAGCCTGGAGACTAGCGGGGGACTTTACGAGCAGTACTTC. Its protein product is CASSLETSGGLYEQYF.

This clonotype has a count of ten or more. This sequence joins TRBV3-1 and TRBJ1-2; D gene unclear. This CDR3 region has 16 residues. V was pared by 1 base and J by 4 bases, with 16 bases between. Germline V gene lookup returns CDR1 LGHDT and CDR2 YNNKEL (reference sequence). The CDR3 DNA reads as TGTGCCAGCAGCCAAGTATTAGGTCGCCGTCCCTATGGCTACACCTTC. This encodes CASSQVLGRRPYGYTF. The full variable domain, its missing parts supplied by reference TRBV3-1 and TRBJ1-2, is DTAVSQTPKYLVTQMGNDKSIKCEQNLGHDTMYWYKQDSKKFLKIMFSYNNKELIINETVPNRFSPKSPDKAHLNLHINSLELGDSAVYFCASSQVLGRRPYGYTFGSGTRLTVV.

This clonotype was picked up many times. The chain combines TRBV11-2 with TRBJ2-1; a possible D gene is TRBD1 (5 bases). The CDR3 consists of 14 residues. Deletions cut 3 bases from V and 8 bases from J, with 14 bases between. From germline, CDR1 is SGHAT and CDR2 FQNNGV. The CDR3 region has the DNA TGTGCCAGCAGCTTCATCAGGGAAAGCGATGAGCAGTTCTTC. This codes for CASSFIRESDEQFF.

The table lists this clonotype with many counts. The chain has TRBV7-2 and TRBJ2-3; maybe TRBD2 (6 bases). Trimming pared 2 bases from V and 0 bases from J, leaving 9 bases between. From germline, CDR1 is SGHTA and CDR2 FQGNSA. The length of the CDR3 is 15 residues. The CDR3 spells CASSLTDYSTDTQYF. The CDR3 DNA reads TGTGCCAGCAGCTTAACGGACTACAGCACAGATACGCAGTATTTT.

As regards this clonotype: A single base separates this from a much larger clone, so it may be a read error. The rearrangement joins TRBV7-2 to TRBJ2-7; D is possibly TRBD1 or TRBD2 (5 bases each). The V and J ends lost 1 base and 3 bases respectively, with 13 bases between them. CDR3 length: 15 residues. In germline, CDR1 is SGHTA, CDR2 FQGNSA. The CDR3 reads CASSLELGVGYEQYF. The CDR3 DNA is TGTGCCAGCAGCTTAGAGCTGGGGGTGGGCTACGAGCAGTACTTC.

This clonotype was picked up one time. For the CDR3, the DNA is TGTGCCAGCAGTCCGGGACAGGTCCGCTCTGGGGCCAACGTCCTGACTTTC. Protein product: CASSPGQVRSGANVLTF. The rearrangement links TRBV6-5 to TRBJ2-6; 8 bases align to TRBD1. The length of the CDR3 is 17 residues. After removal of 5 bases from V and 0 bases from J, the junction contained 6 bases not matched to a gene. Germline CDR1 MNHEY, CDR2 SVGAGI.

This clonotype was detected once. The V call is TRBV14, the J call TRBJ1-6; a weak D match, TRBD1 (5 bases). The CDR3 totals 14 residues. Trimming removed 2 bases at V and 10 bases at J, with 12 bases between. Germline V lookup: CDR1 SGHDN, CDR2 FVKESK. The CDR3 spells CASSQCQGGSPLHF. CDR3 nucleotide sequence: TGTGCCAGCAGCCAATGCCAGGGAGGGTCACCCCTCCACTTT. The whole variable domain, remainder taken from reference TRBV14 and TRBJ1-6, is EAGVTQFPSHSVIEKGQTVTLRCDPISGHDNLYWYRRVMGKEIKFLLHFVKESKQDESGMPNNRFLAERTGGTYSTLKVQPAELEDSGVYFCASSQCQGGSPLHFGNGTRLTVT.

This clonotype came up many times. V is TRBV3-1 and J is TRBJ1-5; D not certain. The CDR3 loop spans 14 amino acids. Trimming stripped 0 bases from V and 9 bases from J, with 12 bases between. Per the germline V gene, CDR1 is LGHDT and CDR2 is YNNKEL (reference sequence). The CDR3 loop reads CASSQDGPYTPQHF. The CDR3 nucleotides are TGTGCCAGCAGCCAAGATGGGCCCTATACGCCCCAGCATTTT. The whole variable domain, filled in from reference TRBV3-1 and TRBJ1-5, reads DTAVSQTPKYLVTQMGNDKSIKCEQNLGHDTMYWYKQDSKKFLKIMFSYNNKELIINETVPNRFSPKSPDKAHLNLHINSLELGDSAVYFCASSQDGPYTPQHFGDGTRLSIL.

This clonotype is categorized as medium-sized (0.01 to 0.1%). The chain is built from TRBV20-1 and TRBJ2-2; 11 bases align to TRBD2. This CDR3 has 15 residues. Unmatched junction bases numbered 9, after V lost 6 bases and J lost 6 bases. CDR1 is DFQATT and CDR2 is SNEGSKA in the germline V gene (reference sequence). CDR3 sequence: CSAENSGGAAGELFF. DNA for the CDR3: TGCAGTGCAGAAAATAGCGGGGGGGCGGCCGGGGAGCTGTTTTTT.